A selection of T cell receptor beta chains follows, all from one sample in a study of blood T cells in healthy people across ages. MiXCR, applied by TCRdb to the 5' RACE reads, yields one record per CDR3 protein. The table includes about 1,500,000 distinct CDR3 sequences, 28% detected once. The sequenced material came from blood. Receptor source: a woman aged 25 to 39 in good health. Each CDR3 is given with its conserved first and last residue. Fields, in order: clone size, J gene, D gene, V gene, CDR3 DNA, CDR3 protein. D genes are given only for firm matches. For some rows the clone size is stated as once, few or many, or as a class when expanded; others skip it.

few TRBJ2-1 . TRBV4-1 TGCGCCAGCAGTCACGGGTGGGGGGAGCGCAATGAGCAGTTCTTC CASSHGWGERNEQFF
. TRBJ2-5 . TRBV15 TGTGCCACCAGCAGGGGGGACCTTGGGGGGACCCAGTACTTC CATSRGDLGGTQYF
. TRBJ2-4 TRBD2 TRBV12-3/TRBV12-4 TGTGCCAGCAGTGCATCCAGCGGGAGGAGGTTAGCGCAGTACTTC CASSASSGRRLAQYF
. TRBJ1-1 . TRBV5-1 TGCGCCAGCCGCGGGGTGGGTTACACTGAAGCTTTCTTT CASRGVGYTEAFF
. TRBJ2-5 . TRBV7-2 TGTGCCAGCAGCACGGAGAGGGGCTCCCTGGAGACCCAGTACTTC CASSTERGSLETQYF
few TRBJ2-5 TRBD1 TRBV7-2 TGTGCCAGCAGCGTAGGCACAGGGGGCGCTGAGCAGTACTTC CASSVGTGGAEQYF
. TRBJ2-5 TRBD1 TRBV12-3/TRBV12-4 TGTGCCAGCAGTTTACGGACAGGGGGCCGGGAGACCCAGTACTTC CASSLRTGGRETQYF
. TRBJ1-1 . TRBV29-1 TGCAGCGTTGGGAGGATTGAAGCTTTCTTT CSVGRIEAFF
. TRBJ2-5 . TRBV20-1 TGCAGTGCTAGGTCCGACCAGGGGTCGGAGACCCAGTACTTC CSARSDQGSETQYF
few TRBJ1-6 . TRBV12-3/TRBV12-4 TGTGCCAGCAGCCGACTTTTCCCAAATAATTCACCCCTCCACTTT CASSRLFPNNSPLHF
. TRBJ2-5 . TRBV24-1 TGTGCCACCAGTGACCCTCGCCGGGCAGGGGAGACCCAGTACTTC CATSDPRRAGETQYF
. TRBJ2-7 . TRBV20-1 TGCAATGCTAGAGAACCGGCCGGGTATTTTTCCTACGAGCAGTACTTC CNAREPAGYFSYEQYF
. TRBJ1-4 TRBD1 TRBV24-1 TGTGCCACCAGTCCTACGGCGGGACAGGGGGATGAAAAACTGTTTTTT CATSPTAGQGDEKLFF
many TRBJ2-5 TRBD1 TRBV7-2 TGTGCCAGCAGCTTCGACAGGGGCCAAGAGACCCAGTACTTC CASSFDRGQETQYF
. TRBJ2-5 . TRBV2 TGTGCCAGCAGTACCCAGGAAGAGACCCAGTACTTC CASSTQEETQYF
few TRBJ2-1 TRBD2 TRBV9 TGTGCCAGCAGCCCGCGGGAGCGGGAGGTCGATGAGCAGTTCTTC CASSPREREVDEQFF
few TRBJ1-5 . TRBV29-1 TGCAGCGTTCAGATGGGAGGCATCGGACAGCCCCAGCATTTT CSVQMGGIGQPQHF
. TRBJ2-7 . TRBV12-3/TRBV12-4 TGTGCCAGCAGTTTTGAGCAATCCGAGCAGTACTTC CASSFEQSEQYF
many TRBJ2-5 . TRBV6-5 TGTGCCAGCAGTTGGGATAGGGAGACCCAGTACTTC CASSWDRETQYF
. TRBJ2-7 TRBD2 TRBV7-2 TGTGCCAGCAGCTTAGGGTGGGTAGCGGGGTCCTACAAGCAGTACTTC CASSLGWVAGSYKQYF
few TRBJ1-4 . TRBV12-3/TRBV12-4 TGTGCCAGCAGTTTACTGGGAACTGCTCATGAAAAACTGTTTTTT CASSLLGTAHEKLFF
many TRBJ1-2 . TRBV6-6 TGTGCCAGCAGCCCCTTCCCCTATGGCTACACCTTC CASSPFPYGYTF
. TRBJ2-5 . TRBV18 TGTGCCAGCTCACCACCGGGGGCGGGCGGTGAGCAGTACTTC CASSPPGAGGEQYF
few TRBJ2-7 . TRBV11-2 TGTGCCAGCAGCTTAGTACTCCCCCGAGACGAGCAGTACTTC CASSLVLPRDEQYF
few TRBJ1-5 TRBD1 TRBV7-2 TGTGCCAGCAGCTTAGCTCGGACAGGGGGTCAGCCCCAGCATTTT CASSLARTGGQPQHF
many TRBJ2-1 . TRBV12-3/TRBV12-4 TGTGCCAGCAGTACGAGGACCGGACGGGTCCATGAGCAGTTCTTC CASSTRTGRVHEQFF
. TRBJ1-2 TRBD1 TRBV7-2 TGTGCCAGCAGCTTAGCGCTCACAGGGGGTAACTATGGCTACACCTTC CASSLALTGGNYGYTF
. TRBJ2-1 TRBD1 TRBV20-1 TGCAGTGCTAGATCCGGGACAGCCATTAATGAGCAGTTCTTC CSARSGTAINEQFF
. TRBJ1-1 . TRBV5-1 TGCGCCAGCAGCTTGACCAAGGGGCCAAACACTGAAGCTTTCTTT CASSLTKGPNTEAFF
. TRBJ2-1 TRBD2 TRBV6-2/TRBV6-3 TGTGCCAGCCGCAGCGGACTAGCGGGGGCCGGCCAATACAATGAGCAGTTCTTC CASRSGLAGAGQYNEQFF
. TRBJ2-3 TRBD1 TRBV20-1 TGCAGTGCCAAACAGGGGATGAGCACAGATACGCAGTATTTT CSAKQGMSTDTQYF
. TRBJ1-2 TRBD1 TRBV20-1 TGCAGTGCTGACACCGGGACAGGGAGTTCTGGCTACACCTTC CSADTGTGSSGYTF
. TRBJ2-3 TRBD2 TRBV6-1 TGTGCCAGCAGGGGGACTAGCGGGGGGCTTAGCACAGATACGCAGTATTTT CASRGTSGGLSTDTQYF
. TRBJ2-1 . TRBV20-1 TGCGGCACGGGGCTTGGCCCTGAGCAGTTCTTC CGTGLGPEQFF
. TRBJ1-4 . TRBV2 TGTGCCAGCGGGGGAGGACGTGAAAAACTGTTTTTT CASGGGREKLFF
few TRBJ2-1 TRBD2 TRBV5-1 TGCGCCAGCAGCCCTACTAGCGGGACCCATGAGCAGTTCTTC CASSPTSGTHEQFF
few TRBJ2-7 TRBD1 TRBV20-1 TGCAGTGCTACCAGGACAGGGAGATCCTACGAGCAGTACTTC CSATRTGRSYEQYF
. TRBJ1-1 TRBD1 TRBV12-3/TRBV12-4 TGTGCCAGCAGTTTGACGACAGGGGGGAAAGCTTTCTTT CASSLTTGGKAFF
. TRBJ1-4 TRBD1 TRBV20-1 TGCAGTGCCGATGACAGGGGTAATGAAAAACTGTTTTTT CSADDRGNEKLFF
many TRBJ1-2 . TRBV7-3 TGTGCCAGCAGCTTATCGGGCAAAAATGGCTACACCTTC CASSLSGKNGYTF
few TRBJ1-4 . TRBV29-1 TGCAGCAATACCCGGGCGGAACTGTTTTTT CSNTRAELFF
few TRBJ2-7 . TRBV7-2 TGTGCCAGCAGAGAACCGGGAGCGTCCTACGAGCAGTACTTC CASREPGASYEQYF
. TRBJ2-1 . TRBV30 TGTGCCTGGATTGGCTTTAGAACCTACAATGAGCAGTTCTTC CAWIGFRTYNEQFF
. TRBJ2-1 . TRBV13 TGTGCCAGCAGCCCGTACCGGACTGAGCAGTTCTTC CASSPYRTEQFF
many TRBJ2-1 TRBD1 TRBV10-2 TGCGCCAGCACTTTAACGACAGGGGGCGTCTACAATGAGCAGTTCTTC CASTLTTGGVYNEQFF
. TRBJ2-5 . TRBV10-1 TGCGCCAGCAGTGGCACAGGGAAGAGGGAGACCCAGTACTTC CASSGTGKRETQYF
few TRBJ2-3 . TRBV30 TGTGCCTGGAGACTGCCTAGCACAGATACGCAGTATTTT CAWRLPSTDTQYF
few TRBJ2-5 . TRBV2 TGTGCCAGCAGTGTAAGGTTTCAAGAGACCCAGTACTTC CASSVRFQETQYF
many TRBJ2-1 . TRBV29-1 TGCAGCGTTGAAGGTCAGGGGGGGAATGAGCAGTTCTTC CSVEGQGGNEQFF
. TRBJ2-1 . TRBV5-1 TGCGCCGGCAGCTTGGACCAGTATGAGCAGTTCTTC CAGSLDQYEQFF
. TRBJ2-7 TRBD2 TRBV7-9 TGTGCCAGCAGCTTAGTTTCTCTACGGGAGGGCCGTGAGGCCCAGTACTTC CASSLVSLREGREAQYF
few TRBJ2-3 . TRBV20-1 TGCAGTGCTAGAGATGGTAGGAAAGATACGCAGTATTTT CSARDGRKDTQYF
. TRBJ1-1 TRBD1 TRBV28 TGTGCCAGCAGTCTAACGACAGGGGCGGGACGTGAAGCTTTCTTT CASSLTTGAGREAFF
many TRBJ1-5 . TRBV7-9 TGTGCCAGCAGCTTCAGGGGTCAGCCCCAGCATTTT CASSFRGQPQHF
many TRBJ2-1 TRBD1 TRBV5-6 TGTGCCAGCAGCTTGGACAGGGGATCACGGTACAATGAGCAGTTCTTC CASSLDRGSRYNEQFF